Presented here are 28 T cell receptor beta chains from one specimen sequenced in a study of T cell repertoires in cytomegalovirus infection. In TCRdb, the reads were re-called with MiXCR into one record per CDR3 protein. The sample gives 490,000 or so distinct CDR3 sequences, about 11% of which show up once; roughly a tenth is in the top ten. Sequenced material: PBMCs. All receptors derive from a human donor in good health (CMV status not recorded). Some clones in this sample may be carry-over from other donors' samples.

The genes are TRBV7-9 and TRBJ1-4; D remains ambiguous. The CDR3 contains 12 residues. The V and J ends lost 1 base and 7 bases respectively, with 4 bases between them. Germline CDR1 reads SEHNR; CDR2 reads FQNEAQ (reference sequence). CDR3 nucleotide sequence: TGTGCCAGCAGCTTAGTCGCTGAAAAACTGTTTTTT. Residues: CASSLVAEKLFF.

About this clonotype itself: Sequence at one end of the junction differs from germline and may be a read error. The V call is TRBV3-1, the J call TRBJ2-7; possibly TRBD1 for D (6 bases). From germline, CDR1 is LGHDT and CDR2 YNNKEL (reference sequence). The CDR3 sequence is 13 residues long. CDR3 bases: TGTGCCAGCAGCCTGGACAGCTCCTACGAGCAGAACTTC. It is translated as CASSLDSSYEQNF.

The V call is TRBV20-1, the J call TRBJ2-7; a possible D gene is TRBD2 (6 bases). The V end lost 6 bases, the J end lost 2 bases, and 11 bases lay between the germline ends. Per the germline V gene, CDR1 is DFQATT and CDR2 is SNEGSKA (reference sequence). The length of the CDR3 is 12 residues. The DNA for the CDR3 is TGCAGTGCCAAGCTAGCGACCTACGAGCAGTACTTC. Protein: CSAKLATYEQYF.

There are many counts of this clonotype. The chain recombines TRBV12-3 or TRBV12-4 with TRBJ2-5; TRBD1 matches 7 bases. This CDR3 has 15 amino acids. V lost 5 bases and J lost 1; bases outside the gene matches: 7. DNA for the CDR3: TGTGCCAGCAGTCCGCCCCGACAGGGCCAAGAGACCCAGTACTTC. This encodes CASSPPRQGQETQYF.

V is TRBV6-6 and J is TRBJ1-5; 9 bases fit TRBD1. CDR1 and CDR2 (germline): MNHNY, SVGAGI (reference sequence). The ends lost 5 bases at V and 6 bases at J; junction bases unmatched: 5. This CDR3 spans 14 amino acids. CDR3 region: CASSGTGRGQPQHF. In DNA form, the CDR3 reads TGTGCCAGCAGTGGGACAGGGCGAGGTCAGCCCCAGCATTTT.

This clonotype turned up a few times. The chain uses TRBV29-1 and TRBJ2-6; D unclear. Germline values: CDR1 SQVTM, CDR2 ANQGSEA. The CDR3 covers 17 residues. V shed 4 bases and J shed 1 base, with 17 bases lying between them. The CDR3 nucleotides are TGCAGCGTTGGTGGCAGGTCCACGTCATCTGGGGCCAACGTCCTGACTTTC. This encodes CSVGGRSTSSGANVLTF.

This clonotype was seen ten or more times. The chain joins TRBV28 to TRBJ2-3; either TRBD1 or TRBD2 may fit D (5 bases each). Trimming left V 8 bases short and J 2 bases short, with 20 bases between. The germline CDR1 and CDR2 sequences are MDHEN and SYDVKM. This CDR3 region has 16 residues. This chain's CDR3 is CASQSSGDGHTDTQYF. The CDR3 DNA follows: TGTGCCAGCCAGTCCTCTGGGGACGGACACACAGATACGCAGTATTTT. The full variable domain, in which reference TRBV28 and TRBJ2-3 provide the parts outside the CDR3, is DVKVTQSSRYLVKRTGEKVFLECVQDMDHENMFWYRQDPGLGLRLIYFSYDVKMKEKGDIPEGYSVSREKKERFSLILESASTNQTSMYLCASQSSGDGHTDTQYFGPGTRLTVL.

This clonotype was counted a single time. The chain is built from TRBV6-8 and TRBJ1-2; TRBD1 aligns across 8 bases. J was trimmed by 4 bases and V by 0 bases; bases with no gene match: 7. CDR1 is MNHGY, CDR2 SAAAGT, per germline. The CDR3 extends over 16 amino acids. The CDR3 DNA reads TGTGCCAGCAGTTACTCTTGGACAGGGAGTCCCTATGGCTACACCTTC. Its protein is CASSYSWTGSPYGYTF.

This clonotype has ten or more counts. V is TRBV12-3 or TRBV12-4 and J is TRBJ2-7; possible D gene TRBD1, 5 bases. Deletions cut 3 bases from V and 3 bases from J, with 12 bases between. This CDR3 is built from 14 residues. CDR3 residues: CASSFTGGYYEQYF. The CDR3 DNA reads TGTGCCAGCAGTTTCACAGGTGGTTACTACGAGCAGTACTTC.

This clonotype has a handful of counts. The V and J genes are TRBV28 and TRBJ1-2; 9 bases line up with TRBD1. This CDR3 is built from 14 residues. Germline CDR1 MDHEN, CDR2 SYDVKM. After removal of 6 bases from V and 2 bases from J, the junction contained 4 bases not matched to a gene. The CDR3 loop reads CASRQGAANYGYTF. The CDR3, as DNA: TGTGCCAGCAGACAGGGGGCCGCGAACTATGGCTACACCTTC.

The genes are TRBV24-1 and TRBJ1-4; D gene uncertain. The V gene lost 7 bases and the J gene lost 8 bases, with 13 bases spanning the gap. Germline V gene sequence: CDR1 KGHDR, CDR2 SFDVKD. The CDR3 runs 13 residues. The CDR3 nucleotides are TGTGCCACCAGCGCCGCGGGGAGCGAAAAACTGTTTTTT. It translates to CATSAAGSEKLFF.

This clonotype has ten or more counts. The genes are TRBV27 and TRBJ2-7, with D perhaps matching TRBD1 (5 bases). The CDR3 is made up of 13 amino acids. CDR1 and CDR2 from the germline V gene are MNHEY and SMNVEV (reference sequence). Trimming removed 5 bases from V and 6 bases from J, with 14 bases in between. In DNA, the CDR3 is TGTGCCAGCAGTCCCTTAGACAGTCCCGAGCAGTACTTC. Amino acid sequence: CASSPLDSPEQYF.

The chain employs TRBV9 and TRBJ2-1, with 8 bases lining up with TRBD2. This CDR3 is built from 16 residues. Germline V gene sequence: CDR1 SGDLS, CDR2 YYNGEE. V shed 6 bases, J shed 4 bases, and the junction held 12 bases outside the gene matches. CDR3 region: CASTAGSSGTYNEQFF. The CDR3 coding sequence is TGTGCCAGCACCGCCGGGAGTAGCGGGACATACAATGAGCAGTTCTTC. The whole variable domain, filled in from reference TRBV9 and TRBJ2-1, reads DSGVTQTPKHLITATGQRVTLRCSPRSGDLSVYWYQQSLDQGLQFLIQYYNGEERAKGNILERFSAQQFPDLHSELNLSSLELGDSALYFCASTAGSSGTYNEQFFGPGTRLTVL.

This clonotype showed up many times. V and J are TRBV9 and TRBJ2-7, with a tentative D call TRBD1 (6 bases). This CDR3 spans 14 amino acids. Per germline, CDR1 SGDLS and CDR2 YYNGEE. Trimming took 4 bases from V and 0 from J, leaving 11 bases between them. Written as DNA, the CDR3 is TGTGCCAGCAGCACCGGGACAAGCTCCTACGAGCAGTACTTC. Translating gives CASSTGTSSYEQYF. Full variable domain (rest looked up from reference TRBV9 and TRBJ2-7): DSGVTQTPKHLITATGQRVTLRCSPRSGDLSVYWYQQSLDQGLQFLIQYYNGEERAKGNILERFSAQQFPDLHSELNLSSLELGDSALYFCASSTGTSSYEQYFGPGTRLTVT.

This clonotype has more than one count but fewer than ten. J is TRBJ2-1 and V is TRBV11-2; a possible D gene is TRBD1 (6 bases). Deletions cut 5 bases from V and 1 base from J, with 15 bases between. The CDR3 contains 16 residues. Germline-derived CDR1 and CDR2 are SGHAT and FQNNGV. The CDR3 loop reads CASSPRQERSYNEQFF. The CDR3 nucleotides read TGTGCCAGCAGCCCTCGACAGGAGAGGTCCTACAATGAGCAGTTCTTC.

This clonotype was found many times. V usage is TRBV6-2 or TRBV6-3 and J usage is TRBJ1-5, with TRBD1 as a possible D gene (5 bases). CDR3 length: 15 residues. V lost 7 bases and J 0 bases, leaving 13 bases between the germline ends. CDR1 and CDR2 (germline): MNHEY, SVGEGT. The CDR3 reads CASTWTSYSNQPQHF. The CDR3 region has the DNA TGTGCCAGCACTTGGACATCCTATAGCAATCAGCCCCAGCATTTT.

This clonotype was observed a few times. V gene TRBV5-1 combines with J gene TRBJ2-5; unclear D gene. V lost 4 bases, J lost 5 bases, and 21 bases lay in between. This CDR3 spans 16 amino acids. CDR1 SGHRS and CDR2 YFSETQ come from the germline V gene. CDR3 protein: CASSQIRSGLEETQYF. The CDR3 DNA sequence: TGCGCCAGCAGCCAAATAAGGTCGGGTTTAGAGGAGACCCAGTACTTC.

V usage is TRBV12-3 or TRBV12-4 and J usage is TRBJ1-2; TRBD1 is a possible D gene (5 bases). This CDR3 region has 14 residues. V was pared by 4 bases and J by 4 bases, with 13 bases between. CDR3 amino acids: CASSSSRDPYGYTF. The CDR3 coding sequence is TGTGCCAGCAGTTCTAGCCGGGACCCCTATGGCTACACCTTC.

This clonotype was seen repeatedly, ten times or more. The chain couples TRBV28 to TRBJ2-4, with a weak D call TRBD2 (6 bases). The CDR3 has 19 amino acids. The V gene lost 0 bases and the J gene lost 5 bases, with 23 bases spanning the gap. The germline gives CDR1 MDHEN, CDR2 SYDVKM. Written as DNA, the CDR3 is TGTGCCAGCAGTTTATGGCCCGGGGCAGGGCAGGGAGGCCAAAACATTCAGTACTTC. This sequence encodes CASSLWPGAGQGGQNIQYF.

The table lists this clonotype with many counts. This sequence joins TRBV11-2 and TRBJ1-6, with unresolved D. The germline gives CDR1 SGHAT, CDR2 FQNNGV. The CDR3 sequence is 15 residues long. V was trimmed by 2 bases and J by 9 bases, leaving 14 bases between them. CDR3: CASSLYMGRGSPLHF. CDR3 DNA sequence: TGTGCCAGCAGCTTATATATGGGCAGAGGTTCACCCCTCCACTTT.

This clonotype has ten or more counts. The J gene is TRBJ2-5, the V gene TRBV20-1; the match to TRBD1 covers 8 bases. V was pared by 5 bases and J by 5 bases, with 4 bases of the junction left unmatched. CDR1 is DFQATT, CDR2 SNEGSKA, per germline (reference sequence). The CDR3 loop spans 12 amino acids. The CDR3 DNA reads TGCAGTGCTTCGGACAGGGAGGAGACCCAGTACTTC. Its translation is CSASDREETQYF.

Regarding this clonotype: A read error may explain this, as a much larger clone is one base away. The CDR3 loop reads CSVEWRMNTEAFF. The CDR3 DNA is TGCAGCGTTGAGTGGCGGATGAACACTGAAGCTTTCTTT. The chain carries TRBV29-1 and TRBJ1-1; D call uncertain. Trimming removed 3 bases at V and 0 bases at J, with 8 bases between. The CDR3 totals 13 residues. Germline CDR1 reads SQVTM; CDR2 reads ANQGSEA.

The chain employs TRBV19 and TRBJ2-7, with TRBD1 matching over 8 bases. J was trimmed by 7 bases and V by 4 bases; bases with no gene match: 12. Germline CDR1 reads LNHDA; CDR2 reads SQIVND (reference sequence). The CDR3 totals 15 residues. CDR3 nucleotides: TGTGCCAGTAGTACCCGGACAGGGCCCAGGGTAGAGCAGTACTTC. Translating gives CASSTRTGPRVEQYF.

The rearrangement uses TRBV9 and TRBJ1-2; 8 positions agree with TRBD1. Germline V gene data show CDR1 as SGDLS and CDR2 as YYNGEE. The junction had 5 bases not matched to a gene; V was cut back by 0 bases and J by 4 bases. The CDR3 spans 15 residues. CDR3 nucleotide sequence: TGTGCCAGCAGCGTAGAGGCAGGGGGCGTCTATGGCTACACCTTC. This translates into CASSVEAGGVYGYTF.

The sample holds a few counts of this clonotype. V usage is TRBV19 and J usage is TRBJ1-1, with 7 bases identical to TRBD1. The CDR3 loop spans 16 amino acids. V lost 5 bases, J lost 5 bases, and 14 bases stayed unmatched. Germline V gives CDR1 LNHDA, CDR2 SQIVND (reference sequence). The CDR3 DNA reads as TGTGCCAGTAGTCCCCTGAGGGGGCCAGGAGGGACTGAAGCTTTCTTT. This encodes CASSPLRGPGGTEAFF.

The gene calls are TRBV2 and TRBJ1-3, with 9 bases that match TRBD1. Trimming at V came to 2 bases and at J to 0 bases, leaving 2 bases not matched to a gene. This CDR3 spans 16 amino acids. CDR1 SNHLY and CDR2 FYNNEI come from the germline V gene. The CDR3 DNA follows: TGTGCCAGCAGTGAAAGGACAGGGGCCTCTGGAAACACCATATATTTT. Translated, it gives CASSERTGASGNTIYF.

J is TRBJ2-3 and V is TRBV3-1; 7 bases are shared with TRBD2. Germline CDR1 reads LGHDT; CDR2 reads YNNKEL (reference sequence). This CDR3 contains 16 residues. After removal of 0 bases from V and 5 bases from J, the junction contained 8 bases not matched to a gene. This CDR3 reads CASSQDGGTGGDTQYF. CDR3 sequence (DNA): TGTGCCAGCAGCCAAGATGGGGGAACGGGGGGAGATACGCAGTATTTT.

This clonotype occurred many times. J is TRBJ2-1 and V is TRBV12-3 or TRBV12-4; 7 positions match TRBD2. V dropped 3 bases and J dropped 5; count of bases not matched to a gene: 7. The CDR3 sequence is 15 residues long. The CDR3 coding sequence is TGTGCCAGCAGTTTCTACGGGAGGACCGACAATGAGCAGTTCTTC. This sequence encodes CASSFYGRTDNEQFF.